This record concerns one T cell receptor beta chain sequence. This receptor's antigen is unknown. Per-base quality was not reported, and no clone a single base away is much larger than it. The immunoSEQ Assay, a bias-controlled multiplex PCR, was used to amplify TCRbeta CDR3 regions from genomic DNA. Turning to the authors' computational methods: Within the assay, amplification of reference gene primers was used to estimate how many nucleated cells each sample contained. Sequence reads were collapsed and filtered to measure the absolute abundance of every unique TCRbeta CDR3 rearrangement. For each sample, productive Simpson clonality was calculated as the square root of Simpson's diversity index over productive rearrangements. TCRdb stores this immuneACCESS table with in-frame sequences only. Part of the clones is absent; in the studies checked, under half of the shortfall reflects unresolved V genes, and no reason is known for the rest. That table is the source of V, J and clone size, and D and trimming were worked out from the DNA. The sample includes tens of thousands of clones, with approximately 85% observed a single time. 5.1% of the sample lies in the top ten.

Each collaborating institution followed its own protocols to collect whole blood in K2EDTA tubes. Collaborator samples were shipped for TCRbeta analysis as frozen whole blood, isolated PBMCs, or DNA extracted from either sample type. These data come from a study of blood T cell repertoires in COVID-19 (dated by TCRdb to between 2020 and 2021). As for the study more broadly: The collaborator samples originated in the United States, Italy and Spain and spanned the acute and convalescent phases of COVID-19. The samples were drawn from the first 160 participants of the ongoing ImmuneRACE study and from 1,254 subjects provided by 6 global collaborators. A de-identified subject ID, COVID-19 status, age in years and sex were almost always included in the sample metadata. Where available, HLA class I and class II types were obtained from metadata supplied by the sample provider rather than from assay-based typing. The material from the prospective study consisted of cDNA or gDNA derived from T cells, B-cell-depleted T cells, or PBMCs. The repertoires were made available in a free public database intended to serve as a resource for research on the immune response to SARS-CoV-2. Subjects who had been exposed to COVID-19, were actively infected with it, or had recovered from it provided the deeply sampled blood TCRbeta repertoires that made up the dataset.

Study-wide conclusions, independent of this receptor: How much clinical and demographic metadata was included differed by source and by participant, and the metadata was provided uncurated.

A distance of 6 bases separates the germline ends of V and J, which lose 1 base and 3 bases respectively. CDR1 and CDR2 (SGHVS, FNYEAQ) derive from the germline V gene. From the cysteine up to the phenylalanine, the CDR3 has a length of 13 residues. Only the CDR3 DNA is retained, 39 bases long and in frame from the first base. The chain links TRBV7-6 with TRBJ2-5; the best D guess is TRBD2, with 5 bases matching. Sequencing was performed on peripheral blood. The clonotype comes from a human donor in a cohort sampled during active COVID-19. The nucleotides are TGTGCCAGCAGCTTAGGGGGAGAAGAGACCCAGTACTTC. Translated, it gives CASSLGGEETQYF.